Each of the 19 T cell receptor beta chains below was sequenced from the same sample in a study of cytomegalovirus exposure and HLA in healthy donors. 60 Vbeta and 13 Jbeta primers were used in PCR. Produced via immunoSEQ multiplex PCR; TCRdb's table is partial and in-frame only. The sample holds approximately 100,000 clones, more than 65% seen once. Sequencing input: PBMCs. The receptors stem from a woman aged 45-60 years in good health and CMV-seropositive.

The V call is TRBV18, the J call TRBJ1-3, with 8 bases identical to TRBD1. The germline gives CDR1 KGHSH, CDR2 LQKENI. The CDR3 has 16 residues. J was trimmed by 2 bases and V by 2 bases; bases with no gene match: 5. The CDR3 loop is CASSPSATGAGNTIYF. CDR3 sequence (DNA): TGTGCCAGCTCACCATCCGCGACAGGGGCTGGAAACACCATATATTTT. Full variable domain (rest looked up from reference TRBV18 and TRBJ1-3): NAGVMQNPRHLVRRRGQEARLRCSPMKGHSHVYWYRQLPEEGLKFMVYLQKENIIDESGMPKERFSAEFPKEGPSILRIQQVVRGDSAAYFCASSPSATGAGNTIYFGEGSWLTVV.

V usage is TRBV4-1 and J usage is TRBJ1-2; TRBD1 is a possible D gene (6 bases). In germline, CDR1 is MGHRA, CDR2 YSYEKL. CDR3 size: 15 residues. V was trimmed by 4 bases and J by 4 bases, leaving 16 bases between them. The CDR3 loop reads CASSPRAGASYGYTF. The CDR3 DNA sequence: TGCGCCAGCAGCCCCAGGGCAGGGGCGTCCTATGGCTACACCTTC.

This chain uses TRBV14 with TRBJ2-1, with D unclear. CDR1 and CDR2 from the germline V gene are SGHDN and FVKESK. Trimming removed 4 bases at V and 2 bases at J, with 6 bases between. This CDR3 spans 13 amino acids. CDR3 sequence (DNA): TGTGCCAGCAGCCCACTCCCCTACAATGAGCAGTTCTTC. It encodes CASSPLPYNEQFF.

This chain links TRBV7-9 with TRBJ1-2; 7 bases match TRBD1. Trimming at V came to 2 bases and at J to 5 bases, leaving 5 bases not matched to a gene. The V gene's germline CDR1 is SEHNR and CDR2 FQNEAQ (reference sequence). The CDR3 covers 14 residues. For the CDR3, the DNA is TGTGCCAGCAGCTTAAGAGGGGGCGCTTATGGCTACACCTTC. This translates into CASSLRGGAYGYTF.

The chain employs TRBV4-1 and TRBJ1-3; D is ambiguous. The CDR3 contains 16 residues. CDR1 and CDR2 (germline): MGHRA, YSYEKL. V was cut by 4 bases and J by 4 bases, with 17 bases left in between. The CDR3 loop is CASSLMDLGTGNTIYF. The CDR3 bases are TGCGCCAGCAGCCTAATGGACTTAGGTACGGGAAACACCATATATTTT.

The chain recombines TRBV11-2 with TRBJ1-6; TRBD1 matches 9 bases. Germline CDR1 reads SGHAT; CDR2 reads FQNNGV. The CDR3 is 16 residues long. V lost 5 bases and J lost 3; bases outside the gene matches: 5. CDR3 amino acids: CASSLDRGGYNSPLHF. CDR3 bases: TGTGCCAGCAGCCTCGACAGGGGGGGCTATAATTCACCCCTCCACTTT.

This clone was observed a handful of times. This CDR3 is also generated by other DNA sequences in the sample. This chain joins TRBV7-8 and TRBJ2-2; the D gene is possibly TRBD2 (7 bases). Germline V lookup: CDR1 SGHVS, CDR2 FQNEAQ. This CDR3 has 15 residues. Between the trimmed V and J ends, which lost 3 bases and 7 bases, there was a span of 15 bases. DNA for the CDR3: TGTGCCAGCAGCTTTTGGGGGGGCCGGGGCGGGGAGCTGTTTTTT. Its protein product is CASSFWGGRGGELFF.

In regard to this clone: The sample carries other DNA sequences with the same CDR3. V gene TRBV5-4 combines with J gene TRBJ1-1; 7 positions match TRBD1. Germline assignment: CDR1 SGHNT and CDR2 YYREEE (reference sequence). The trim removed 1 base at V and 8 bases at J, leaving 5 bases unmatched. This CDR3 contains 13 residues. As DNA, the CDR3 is TGTGCCAGCAGCTTGATGGGACAGAAGGAAGCTTTCTTT. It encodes CASSLMGQKEAFF. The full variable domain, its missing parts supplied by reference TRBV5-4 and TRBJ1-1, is ETGVTQSPTHLIKTRGQQVTLRCSSQSGHNTVSWYQQALGQGPQFIFQYYREEENGRGNFPPRFSGLQFPNYSSELNVNALELDDSALYLCASSLMGQKEAFFGQGTRLTVV.

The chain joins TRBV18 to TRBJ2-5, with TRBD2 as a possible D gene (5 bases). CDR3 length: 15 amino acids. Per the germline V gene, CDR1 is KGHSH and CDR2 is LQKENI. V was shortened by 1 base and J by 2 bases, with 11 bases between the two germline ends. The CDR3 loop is CASSPQERRQETQYF. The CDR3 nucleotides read TGTGCCAGCTCACCACAGGAGCGGAGGCAAGAGACCCAGTACTTC.

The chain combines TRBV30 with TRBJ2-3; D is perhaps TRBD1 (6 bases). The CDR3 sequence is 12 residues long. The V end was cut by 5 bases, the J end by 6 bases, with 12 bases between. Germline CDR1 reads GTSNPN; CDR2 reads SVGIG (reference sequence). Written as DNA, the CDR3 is TGTGCCTGGTCGAGGGGGTGGGATACGCAGTATTTT. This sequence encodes CAWSRGWDTQYF.

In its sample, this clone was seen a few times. CDR3 region: CASSLLGGDYGYTF. Here the CDR3 DNA reads TGTGCCAGCAGCTTGCTCGGGGGTGACTATGGCTACACCTTC. The chain employs TRBV4-2 and TRBJ1-2, with D perhaps matching TRBD1 (5 bases). Looked up from germline, CDR1 is LGHNA and CDR2 is YNFKEQ. CDR3 length: 14 residues. V was clipped by 5 bases and J by 3 bases, with 13 bases between them.

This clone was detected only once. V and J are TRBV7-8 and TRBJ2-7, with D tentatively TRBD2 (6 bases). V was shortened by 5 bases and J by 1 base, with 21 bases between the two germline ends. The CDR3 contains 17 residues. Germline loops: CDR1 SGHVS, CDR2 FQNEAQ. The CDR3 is CASSQGLGLSVSYEQYF. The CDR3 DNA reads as TGTGCCAGCAGCCAAGGACTGGGACTTTCCGTATCCTACGAGCAGTACTTC.

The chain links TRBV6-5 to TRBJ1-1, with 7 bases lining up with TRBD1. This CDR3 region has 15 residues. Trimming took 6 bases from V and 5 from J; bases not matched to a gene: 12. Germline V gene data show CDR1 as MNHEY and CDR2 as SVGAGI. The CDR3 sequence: CASSYEPGGGTEAFF. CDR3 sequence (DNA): TGTGCCAGCAGCTATGAACCAGGGGGAGGTACTGAAGCTTTCTTT.

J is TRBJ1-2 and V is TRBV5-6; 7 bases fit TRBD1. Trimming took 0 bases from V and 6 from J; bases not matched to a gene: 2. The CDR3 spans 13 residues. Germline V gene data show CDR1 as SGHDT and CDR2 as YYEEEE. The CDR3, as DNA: TGTGCCAGCAGCTTGGGGCAGGGGGATGGCTACACCTTC. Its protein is CASSLGQGDGYTF.

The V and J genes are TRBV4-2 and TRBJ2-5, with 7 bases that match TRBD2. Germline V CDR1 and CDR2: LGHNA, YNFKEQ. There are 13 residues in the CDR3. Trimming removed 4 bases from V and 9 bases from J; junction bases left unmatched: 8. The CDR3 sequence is CASSPHLAEAQYF. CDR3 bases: TGTGCCAGCAGCCCACACCTAGCGGAAGCCCAGTACTTC.

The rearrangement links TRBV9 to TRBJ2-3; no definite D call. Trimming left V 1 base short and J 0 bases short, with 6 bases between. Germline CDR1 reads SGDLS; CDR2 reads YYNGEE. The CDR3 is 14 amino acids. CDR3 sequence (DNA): TGTGCCAGCAGCGTATCGAGGAGCACAGATACGCAGTATTTT. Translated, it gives CASSVSRSTDTQYF.

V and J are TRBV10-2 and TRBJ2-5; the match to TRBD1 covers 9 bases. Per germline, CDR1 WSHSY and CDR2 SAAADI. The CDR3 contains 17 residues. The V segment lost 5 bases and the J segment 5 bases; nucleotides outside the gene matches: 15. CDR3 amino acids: CASSSGTGLPEGETQYF. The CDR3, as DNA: TGCGCCAGCAGTTCCGGGACAGGGCTCCCGGAGGGGGAGACCCAGTACTTC.

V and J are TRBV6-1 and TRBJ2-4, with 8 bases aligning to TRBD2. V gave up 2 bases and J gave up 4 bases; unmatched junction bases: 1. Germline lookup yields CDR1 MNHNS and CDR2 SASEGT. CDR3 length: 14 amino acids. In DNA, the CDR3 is TGTGCCAGCAGTGAACGGGGGGGGAAAAACATTCAGTACTTC. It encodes CASSERGGKNIQYF.

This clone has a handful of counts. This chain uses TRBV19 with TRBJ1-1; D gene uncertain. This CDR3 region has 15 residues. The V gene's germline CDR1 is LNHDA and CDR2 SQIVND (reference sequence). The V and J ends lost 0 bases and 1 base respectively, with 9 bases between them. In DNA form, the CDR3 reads TGTGCCAGTAGTATAGATGAAGGCGGGAACACTGAAGCTTTCTTT. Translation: CASSIDEGGNTEAFF.